Listed below are T cell receptor beta chains from one sample, sequenced in a study of blood T cell repertoires in COVID-19. Profiled with immunoSEQ multiplex PCR; TCRdb holds only in-frame clones, not every one. Of around 200,000 clones in the sample, 80% to 85% were seen once. The sample comprised peripheral blood. Every receptor here comes from an elderly woman with active or convalescent COVID-19. Each CDR3 is given with its conserved first and last residue. The order of the fields is D gene, V gene, clone size, J gene, CDR3 protein, CDR3 DNA. D genes are given only for firm matches. Not every row has a clone size; where given, it reads once, few, many or a size class.

NA,TRBV10-3,NA,TRBJ1-6,CAISESAVTYNSPLHF,TGTGCCATCAGTGAGTCGGCAGTAACCTATAATTCACCCCTCCACTTT
NA,TRBV7-2,NA,TRBJ2-2,CASSTGGASAWELFF,TGTGCCAGCAGCACAGGGGGGGCTAGCGCCTGGGAGCTGTTTTTT
TRBD2,TRBV6-5,NA,TRBJ2-7,CASSRDYTYEQYF,TGTGCCAGCTCCCGGGACTACACGTACGAGCAGTACTTC
TRBD1,TRBV7-9,NA,TRBJ1-4,CASSFRQGNEKLFF,TGTGCCAGCAGCTTTAGACAGGGGAATGAAAAACTGTTTTTT
NA,TRBV10-2,NA,TRBJ1-1,CASSVKGRNTEAFF,TGCGCCAGCAGTGTCAAGGGGCGGAACACTGAAGCTTTCTTT
TRBD1,TRBV5-1,NA,TRBJ1-2,CASSSGQGAFGYTF,TGCGCCAGCAGCTCCGGACAGGGGGCGTTTGGCTACACCTTC
TRBD2,TRBV5-4,NA,TRBJ2-1,CASSAGTSGRYNEQFF,TGTGCCAGCAGCGCAGGGACTAGCGGGAGGTACAATGAGCAGTTCTTC
TRBD1,TRBV11-2,many,TRBJ1-2,CASSLEGQVPGYTF,TGTGCCAGCAGCTTAGAAGGACAGGTCCCTGGCTACACCTTC
TRBD1,TRBV3-1/TRBV3-2,NA,TRBJ1-2,CASSHGTAVYGYTF,TGTGCCAGCAGCCACGGGACAGCGGTTTACGGCTACACCTTC
TRBD1,TRBV4-3,NA,TRBJ1-1,CASSQKPQGAEAFF,TGCGCCAGCAGCCAAAAGCCGCAGGGGGCTGAAGCTTTCTTT
TRBD1,TRBV7-3,NA,TRBJ2-1,CASSMTGTGVNEQFF,TGTGCCAGCAGCATGACCGGGACAGGGGTCAATGAGCAGTTCTTC